This TCR beta chain is drawn from a study of shared clonotypes between healthy human individuals. This clone came up a few times. The antigen is not known. Original processing notes: With immunoSEQ giving junction-only sequences and no quality scores, filtering differed. TCRdb's copy holds only in-frame clones and misses some; the assay was immunoSEQ multiplex PCR. From that table come the V and J calls and clone size; the DNA was used to work out D and trimming. The repertoire holds about 640,000 clones, with approximately 75% as singletons. Findings and limits, study-wide: Clonotype sharing among donors, it was expected, would be affected by sequencing depth. Collection of samples was limited to blood; tissue repertoires likely differ.

Trimming pared 4 bases from V and 3 bases from J, leaving 14 bases between. CDR1 and CDR2 from the germline V gene are SGHRS and YFSETQ. The CDR3 loop spans 14 amino acids. Sequenced: memory CD4+ T cells sorted from blood. The subset: CD45RA-negative fraction. The rearrangement links TRBV5-1 to TRBJ2-7; no clear D gene. The clonotype was recovered from a woman in her twenties or thirties in good health. The CDR3 spells CASSRTQSDYEQYF. In DNA form, the CDR3 reads TGCGCCAGCAGCCGGACGCAATCAGACTACGAGCAGTACTTC.